The 4 T cell receptor beta chains presented below share a single source sample, sequenced in a study of blood T cell repertoires in COVID-19. Assay used: immunoSEQ multiplex PCR; TCRdb lists only in-frame clones, some missing. The sample carries about 59,000 clones, under 80% recorded once. The sequencing sample was made of peripheral blood. The receptors were sampled from a human donor in a cohort sampled during active COVID-19.

CDR3 amino acids: CATSSLTRDDTQYF. The CDR3 nucleotides read TGTGCCACCAGCAGTCTGACTAGGGATGATACGCAGTATTTT. V usage is TRBV15 and J usage is TRBJ2-3; TRBD2 might be the D (6 bases). The germline V and J ends were trimmed by 3 bases and 6 bases, with 13 bases remaining between them. CDR3 length: 14 amino acids. Germline lookup yields CDR1 LNHNV and CDR2 YYDKDF (reference sequence).

V and J are TRBV6-2 or TRBV6-3 and TRBJ2-7, with D possibly matching TRBD1 (6 bases). The CDR3 has 15 amino acids. V was cut by 5 bases and J by 1 base, with 15 bases left in between. Germline CDR1 reads MNHEY; CDR2 reads SVGEGT. The CDR3 nucleotides are TGTGCCAGCAGTCAGGGGACGGGGCCTTCCTACGAGCAGTACTTC. Its protein is CASSQGTGPSYEQYF.

The chain combines TRBV6-2 or TRBV6-3 with TRBJ2-5; tentatively, D is TRBD2 (5 bases). The CDR3 is made up of 14 amino acids. Per germline, CDR1 MNHEY and CDR2 SVGEGT. V shed 3 bases and J shed 1 base, with 9 bases lying between them. The chain's CDR3 is CASSYWRIQETQYF. DNA of the CDR3: TGTGCCAGCAGTTATTGGAGGATCCAAGAGACCCAGTACTTC.

The gene calls are TRBV20-1 and TRBJ1-2; D may be TRBD1 (5 bases). Per the germline V gene, CDR1 is DFQATT and CDR2 is SNEGSKA (reference sequence). The length of the CDR3 is 16 residues. The V end lost 3 bases, the J end lost 1 base, and 18 bases lay between the germline ends. In DNA form, the CDR3 reads TGCAGTGCTAGTCCCCTAGCGGGGCAGGGTAACTATGGCTACACCTTC. As protein: CSASPLAGQGNYGYTF.